The 10 T cell receptor beta chains below all came from one sample that was sequenced in a study of T cell responses to AZD1222 COVID-19 vaccine. Only in-frame clones appear in the TCRdb table, and some are missing; sequencing was by immunoSEQ multiplex PCR. The table includes 100,000 to 150,000 clones, roughly 90% detected once. Sequencing was performed on peripheral blood, taken on day 0 of AZD1222 vaccination. The source is an adult in good health.

The J gene is TRBJ1-2, the V gene TRBV2; D gene uncertain. This CDR3 has 15 residues. The V end was cut by 8 bases, the J end by 8 bases, with 24 bases between. From germline, CDR1 is SNHLY and CDR2 FYNNEI. The chain's CDR3 is CASFQSLDKGLGYTF. In DNA, the CDR3 is TGTGCCAGCTTCCAATCTCTCGACAAGGGATTGGGCTACACCTTC.

The chain joins TRBV15 to TRBJ1-3; D is unresolved. The CDR3 spans 15 residues. The ends were cut back, 0 bases at V and 3 bases at J, with 9 bases in the middle. Germline V gene lookup returns CDR1 LNHNV and CDR2 YYDKDF (reference sequence). CDR3: CATSRDLGDGNTIYF. CDR3 DNA: TGTGCCACCAGCAGAGATTTAGGAGATGGAAACACCATATATTTT.

V and J are TRBV2 and TRBJ1-1; D gene unclear. CDR3 length: 13 residues. Germline V gives CDR1 SNHLY, CDR2 FYNNEI. V lost 6 bases to trimming and J lost 1 base, with 9 bases between them. The CDR3 loop reads CASRGLGNTEAFF. Here the CDR3 DNA reads TGTGCCAGCAGGGGTTTGGGGAACACTGAAGCTTTCTTT.

The V and J genes are TRBV11-3 and TRBJ1-3, with 7 bases matching TRBD1. Germline values: CDR1 SGHNT, CDR2 YENEEA. The CDR3 length is 15 residues. V shed 2 bases and J 7 bases; nucleotides not matched to a gene: 8. In nucleotides, the CDR3 is TGTGCCAGCAGCTTATCGCGACAGGGTGTGAACACCATATATTTT. Its protein is CASSLSRQGVNTIYF. Together with reference TRBV11-3 and TRBJ1-3, the CDR3 gives the full variable domain: EAGVVQSPRYKIIEKKQPVAFWCNPISGHNTLYWYLQNLGQGPELLIRYENEEAVDDSQLPKDRFSAERLKGVDSTLKIQPAELGDSAVYLCASSLSRQGVNTIYFGEGSWLTVV.

The chain recombines TRBV11-1 with TRBJ2-5; 12 bases fit TRBD2. Germline values: CDR1 SGHAT, CDR2 FQDESV (reference sequence). V gave up 5 bases and J gave up 4 bases; unmatched junction bases: 8. The CDR3 is 16 residues long. DNA for the CDR3: TGTGCCAGCAGCGCAGGACTAGCGGGAAGGAGAGAGACCCAGTACTTC. It specifies CASSAGLAGRRETQYF. The full variable domain, rest sourced from reference TRBV11-1 and TRBJ2-5, is EAEVAQSPRYKITEKSQAVAFWCDPISGHATLYWYRQILGQGPELLVQFQDESVVDDSQLPKDRFSAERLKGVDSTLKIQPAELGDSAMYLCASSAGLAGRRETQYFGPGTRLLVL.

This clone has just one count. This sample also contains other DNA sequences that code for the same CDR3. The V gene is TRBV6-2 or TRBV6-3, the J gene TRBJ1-1; D perhaps matches TRBD1 (5 bases). The CDR3 loop spans 12 amino acids. V lost 2 bases and J lost 4, with 5 bases in between. CDR1 is MNHEY and CDR2 is SVGEGT in the germline V gene. The CDR3 DNA is TGTGCCAGCAGTTACGGGGGCACTGAAGCTTTCTTT. Protein: CASSYGGTEAFF.

The V call is TRBV28, the J call TRBJ2-3; D gene unclear. Trimming pared 7 bases from V and 0 bases from J, leaving 5 bases between. The CDR3 sequence is 12 residues long. Looked up from germline, CDR1 is MDHEN and CDR2 is SYDVKM. The CDR3 reads CASIASTDTQYF. CDR3 in DNA: TGTGCCAGCATCGCAAGCACAGATACGCAGTATTTT.

This rearrangement joins TRBV7-3 to TRBJ2-1, with 9 bases aligning to TRBD2. The trim removed 1 base at V and 5 bases at J, leaving 9 bases unmatched. The CDR3 consists of 17 residues. Germline V gene lookup returns CDR1 SGHTA and CDR2 FQGTGA. The CDR3 DNA sequence: TGTGCCAGCAGCTTAAGAGGGACTAGCCTGATTCACAATGAGCAGTTCTTC. This codes for CASSLRGTSLIHNEQFF.

The genes are TRBV2 and TRBJ1-1; D not certain. This CDR3 has 15 residues. CDR1 is SNHLY, CDR2 FYNNEI, per germline. The germline V and J ends were trimmed by 6 bases and 3 bases, with 17 bases remaining between them. CDR3: CASRDTGRADTEAFF. CDR3 nucleotide sequence: TGTGCCAGCAGAGATACCGGGAGGGCAGACACTGAAGCTTTCTTT.

The chain joins TRBV18 to TRBJ1-4; TRBD1 might be the D (6 bases). The CDR3 is made up of 18 amino acids. Germline V gene sequence: CDR1 KGHSH, CDR2 LQKENI. V lost 0 bases to trimming and J lost 8 bases, with 22 bases between them. CDR3 nucleotide sequence: TGTGCCAGCTCACCACCTCCCACGCCCCTGGGAACAGGGGAAAAACTGTTTTTT. It translates to CASSPPPTPLGTGEKLFF.